The clone carrying this T cell receptor (beta chain) appeared many times. Its antigen is not known. The sample belongs to a study of T cell repertoires in cytomegalovirus infection. Study-wide context: Signatures in public TCR beta sequences pointed to both CMV infection and matching HLA type. Points from the study as a whole: Dominating the ex vivo response were TCR beta clonotypes that were CMV-specific and HLA-C-restricted. Identification of carriers of CMV plus the relevant HLA was achieved through cumulative public TCR beta family frequency.

TCRdb redid the calling of the reads with MiXCR, one entry per CDR3 protein. The data hold a few hundred thousand distinct CDR3 sequences, with over 7.5% observed a single time. The V gene's germline CDR1 is MGHDK and CDR2 SYGVNS. This CDR3 comprises 14 residues. Trimming removed 3 bases at V and 4 bases at J, with 12 bases between. This TCR was sampled from a human donor in good health (CMV status not recorded). Some clones in this sample may be carry-over from other donors' samples. The material sequenced was PBMCs. This chain connects TRBV25-1 to TRBJ1-2; a weak D match, TRBD1 (5 bases). CDR3 amino acids: CASSDDSGGYGYTF. Here the CDR3 DNA reads TGTGCCAGCAGTGATGACTCCGGGGGCTATGGCTACACCTTC.